The entry below gives a single T cell receptor (beta chain) sequence along with its context. Its antigen is undetermined. This specimen belongs to a study of cytomegalovirus exposure and HLA in healthy donors. The study ran its PCR with 60 Vbeta and 13 Jbeta primers. This table comes from immunoSEQ multiplex PCR, and its TCRdb copy is limited to in-frame clones, with some not included. The repertoire holds 140,000 or so clones, with 84% as singletons. General observations from the study: Later on, analysis showed that most CMV-associated TCR beta chains appeared to be HLA-restricted. Analyses of presence/absence relied on an assumption of roughly uniform sequencing depth across donors. Associated with HLA alleles at 0.05 false discovery rate in a later analysis were 16,951 TCR beta sequences.

Trimming pared 7 bases from V and 4 bases from J, leaving 11 bases between. Germline V gene sequence: CDR1 DFQATT, CDR2 SNEGSKA (reference sequence). The CDR3 contains 11 residues. The clonotype originates from a boy aged 2 to 10 in good health and CMV-seronegative. The chain joins TRBV20-1 to TRBJ2-7; perhaps TRBD1 as D (6 bases). Material for sequencing was PBMCs. CDR3 loop: CSGRGPYEQYF. CDR3 nucleotides: TGCAGTGGCAGGGGTCCGTACGAGCAGTACTTC.